A single sample is the source of the 19 T cell receptor beta chains below, sequenced in a study of blood T cell repertoires in COVID-19 (dated by TCRdb to 2018 to 2020). The library relied on the immunoSEQ multiplex PCR assay. This is the immuneACCESS table as TCRdb keeps it, with only in-frame sequences that have V and J called. A part of the clones is gone; compared with another copy, unresolved V genes explain less than half, and the rest is unexplained. The sample table contains a few hundred thousand clones; only one count was recorded for less than 85% of them. Approximately 3.1% of the sample is in the top ten clones. Material: peripheral blood. These receptors came from a young woman with acute or convalescent COVID-19.

The chain couples TRBV6-2 or TRBV6-3 to TRBJ2-7; 12 bases match TRBD2. Germline values: CDR1 MNHEY, CDR2 SVGEGT. V lost 5 bases to trimming and J lost 7 bases; unmatched junction nucleotides: 6. CDR3 length: 14 amino acids. DNA for the CDR3: TGTGCCAGCAGTCGAGGACTAGCGGGAAGGGAGCAGTACTTC. Protein sequence: CASSRGLAGREQYF.

The CDR3 reads CASSSISALSYNEQFF. CDR3 coding DNA: TGTGCCAGTAGTTCCATTAGCGCCTTGTCCTACAATGAGCAGTTCTTC. The gene calls are TRBV19 and TRBJ2-1, with D perhaps TRBD2 (5 bases). Germline values: CDR1 LNHDA, CDR2 SQIVND (reference sequence). The CDR3 is 16 amino acids. Trimming stripped 5 bases from V and 1 base from J, with 15 bases between.

This sequence joins TRBV3-1 (or the pseudogene TRBV3-2) and TRBJ1-2, with D possibly matching TRBD1 (5 bases). This CDR3 comprises 16 residues. CDR1 and CDR2 (germline): LGHDT, YNNKEL (reference sequence). Between the trimmed V and J ends, which lost 3 bases and 4 bases, there was a span of 18 bases. This CDR3 is CASSQDPTGVGYGYTF. The DNA of the CDR3 is TGTGCCAGCAGCCAGGACCCCACAGGTGTGGGCTATGGCTACACCTTC.

The rearrangement uses TRBV20-1 and TRBJ1-1; D is undetermined. V shed 3 bases and J shed 0 bases, with 8 bases lying between them. The CDR3 consists of 13 residues. Per the germline V gene, CDR1 is DFQATT and CDR2 is SNEGSKA (reference sequence). The CDR3 DNA reads TGCAGTGCTAGTTTGTCGTTGAACACTGAAGCTTTCTTT. Translated, it gives CSASLSLNTEAFF.

This rearrangement joins TRBV9 to TRBJ2-7, with D perhaps TRBD1 (5 bases). The CDR3 covers 15 residues. Trimming took 0 bases from V and 2 from J, leaving 12 bases between them. Germline loops: CDR1 SGDLS, CDR2 YYNGEE. The CDR3 spells CASSVDPGYTYEQYF. DNA for the CDR3: TGTGCCAGCAGCGTAGACCCAGGGTATACCTACGAGCAGTACTTC.

CDR3 protein: CSVEGETGQYEQYF. In nucleotides, the CDR3 is TGCAGCGTTGAAGGGGAGACAGGGCAATACGAGCAGTACTTC. The J gene is TRBJ2-7, the V gene TRBV29-1; 7 positions agree with TRBD1. V shed 1 base, J shed 4 bases, and the junction held 7 bases outside the gene matches. Germline values: CDR1 SQVTM, CDR2 ANQGSEA. This CDR3 contains 14 residues.

This rearrangement joins TRBV29-1 to TRBJ1-1, with D hard to call. The V gene's germline CDR1 is SQVTM and CDR2 ANQGSEA. V was shortened by 3 bases and J by 5 bases, with 4 bases between the two germline ends. This CDR3 is built from 10 residues. The CDR3 spells CSVDRTEAFF. As DNA, the CDR3 is TGCAGCGTTGATCGGACTGAAGCTTTCTTT.

V and J are TRBV9 and TRBJ2-2; TRBD1 matches 7 bases. The CDR3 extends over 16 amino acids. The germline CDR1 and CDR2 sequences are SGDLS and YYNGEE. With V trimmed by 0 bases and J by 8 bases, 10 bases remained unmatched. The CDR3 region has the DNA TGTGCCAGCAGCGTAGAAGGGGGCCCCTTTTTGGGGGAGCTGTTTTTT. Translation gives CASSVEGGPFLGELFF.

This clone has a handful of counts. J is TRBJ1-1 and V is TRBV12-3 or TRBV12-4; weak D call: TRBD1 (6 bases). V gave up 7 bases and J gave up 0 bases, with 9 bases separating them. CDR3 length equals 13 residues. CDR3 region: CASKDRLNTEAFF. CDR3 DNA: TGTGCCAGCAAGGACAGATTGAACACTGAAGCTTTCTTT.

The rearrangement joins TRBV3-1 (or the pseudogene TRBV3-2) to TRBJ2-3; D call uncertain. The CDR3 consists of 13 residues. Trimming stripped 11 bases from V and 1 base from J, with 13 bases between. CDR1 is LGHDT and CDR2 is YNNKEL in the germline V gene (reference sequence). The CDR3 reads CARHAVGTDTQYF. In nucleotides, the CDR3 is TGTGCCCGCCATGCGGTGGGCACAGATACGCAGTATTTT.

This chain links TRBV3-1 (or the pseudogene TRBV3-2) with TRBJ2-1; TRBD2 matches 8 bases. Losses at the gene ends were 4 bases for V and 12 bases for J; bases not matched to a gene: 8. CDR1 is LGHDT and CDR2 is YNNKEL in the germline V gene (reference sequence). This CDR3 is built from 13 residues. The DNA of the CDR3 is TGTGCCAGCAGCCGCCAACCGGGACTAGGGCAGTTCTTC. It yields the protein CASSRQPGLGQFF.

V gene TRBV19 combines with J gene TRBJ1-1, with D hard to call. This CDR3 spans 16 amino acids. From germline, CDR1 is LNHDA and CDR2 SQIVND (reference sequence). Trimming pared 2 bases from V and 0 bases from J, leaving 13 bases between. CDR3 region: CASSIFGGLLNTEAFF. DNA for the CDR3: TGTGCCAGTAGTATATTTGGAGGCCTGTTGAACACTGAAGCTTTCTTT.

The chain has TRBV7-2 and TRBJ2-5; possible D gene TRBD1, 5 bases. The CDR3 totals 14 residues. V lost 0 bases and J lost 5, with 10 bases in between. Germline CDR1 SGHTA, CDR2 FQGNSA. The chain's CDR3 is CASSLAWAGETQYF. CDR3 nucleotides: TGTGCCAGCAGCTTAGCGTGGGCAGGGGAGACCCAGTACTTC.

This chain uses TRBV5-1 with TRBJ2-1; TRBD2 matches 7 bases. The V and J ends lost 0 bases and 6 bases, in that order; junction bases with no gene match: 3. CDR3 length: 14 residues. The germline V gene has CDR1 SGHRS and CDR2 YFSETQ. The CDR3 spells CASSLVSGGNEQFF. CDR3 nucleotides: TGCGCCAGCAGCTTGGTGTCGGGGGGCAATGAGCAGTTCTTC.

The V and J genes are TRBV27 and TRBJ2-5, with 7 bases fitting TRBD2. The CDR3 extends over 15 amino acids. Per germline, CDR1 MNHEY and CDR2 SMNVEV (reference sequence). With V trimmed by 4 bases and J by 5 bases, 10 bases remained unmatched. CDR3 amino acids: CASSWGGRSFETQYF. The CDR3 region has the DNA TGTGCCAGCAGTTGGGGCGGGAGATCGTTTGAGACCCAGTACTTC.

V and J are TRBV19 and TRBJ2-5; 9 nucleotides agree with TRBD2. CDR3 length equals 14 residues. Losses at the gene ends were 4 bases for V and 7 bases for J; bases not matched to a gene: 7. CDR1 is LNHDA and CDR2 is SQIVND in the germline V gene (reference sequence). The CDR3 spells CASSSGRARGTQYF. In DNA, the CDR3 is TGTGCCAGTAGTAGCGGGAGGGCTCGCGGGACCCAGTACTTC.

The gene calls are TRBV30 and TRBJ1-5; the D gene is possibly TRBD1 (6 bases). CDR1 GTSNPN and CDR2 SVGIG come from the germline V gene (reference sequence). This CDR3 is 15 amino acids long. The ends were cut back, 0 bases at V and 0 bases at J, with 9 bases in the middle. The chain's CDR3 is CAWSVGTHSNQPQHF. Here the CDR3 DNA reads TGTGCCTGGAGTGTAGGGACACATAGCAATCAGCCCCAGCATTTT.

The chain carries TRBV21-1 and TRBJ2-7; TRBD1 was called by the table and not checked on the DNA. TRBV21-1 is termed a pseudogene. The CDR3 length is 15 residues. The CDR3 DNA follows: TGTGCCAGCAGCAAAGCTACCGGACACTTCTACGAGCAGTACTTC. It yields the protein CASSKATGHFYEQYF.

The chain has TRBV28 and TRBJ1-1, with TRBD1 identical over 7 bases. This CDR3 has 12 amino acids. The germline gives CDR1 MDHEN, CDR2 SYDVKM. With V trimmed by 0 bases and J by 10 bases, 2 bases remained unmatched. This CDR3 is CASSLWPGGAFF. CDR3 sequence (DNA): TGTGCCAGCAGTTTATGGCCAGGGGGAGCTTTCTTT.